Presented here are 22 T cell receptor beta chains from one specimen sequenced in a study of PD-L1 blockade in urothelial cancer. The time point here: pretreatment peripheral blood. Data came from immunoSEQ multiplex PCR; TCRdb stores just in-frame clones and leaves some out. The sample has about 37,000 clones, approximately 84% seen once; the top ten hold 15% to 17%. Material: PBMCs, obtained around atezolizumab (anti-PD-L1) treatment. The receptors were sampled from a man between 60 and 70 years old with urothelial cancer.

This sequence joins TRBV29-1 and TRBJ2-2; 7 bases are a match to TRBD2. CDR1 is SQVTM, CDR2 ANQGSEA, per germline. V shed 7 bases, J shed 0 bases, and the junction held 2 bases outside the gene matches. This CDR3 is built from 13 residues. The CDR3 spells CSAGGANTGELFF. CDR3 nucleotides: TGCAGCGCGGGGGGAGCGAACACCGGGGAGCTGTTTTTT.

V and J are TRBV5-1 and TRBJ2-3; possibly TRBD1 for D (6 bases). The ends were cut back, 0 bases at V and 2 bases at J, with 16 bases in the middle. CDR3 length: 17 residues. The germline gives CDR1 SGHRS, CDR2 YFSETQ. The CDR3 DNA follows: TGCGCCAGCAGCTTGGGGGGGAGTCAGGGGACCACAGATACGCAGTATTTT. It codes for CASSLGGSQGTTDTQYF.

The CDR3 DNA reads TGTGCCACCAGCAGTTCGACAGGGACCCCGCATGGCTACACCTTC. This translates into CATSSSTGTPHGYTF. This chain links TRBV15 with TRBJ1-2; 7 nucleotides agree with TRBD1. J lost 6 bases, V lost 3 bases, and 10 bases had no gene match. CDR3 length: 15 residues. CDR1 LNHNV and CDR2 YYDKDF come from the germline V gene (reference sequence).

This clone was seen just once. The chain uses TRBV29-1 and TRBJ2-5, with 9 bases identical to TRBD2. The V gene's germline CDR1 is SQVTM and CDR2 ANQGSEA. This CDR3 comprises 18 residues. The V and J ends lost 5 bases and 4 bases, in that order; junction bases with no gene match: 20. CDR3 protein: CSVLLPATSGFFLETQYF. CDR3 nucleotide sequence: TGCAGCGTTCTACTACCCGCGACTAGCGGCTTCTTCTTAGAGACCCAGTACTTC. The full variable domain, its missing parts supplied by reference TRBV29-1 and TRBJ2-5, is SAVISQKPSRDICQRGTSLTIQCQVDSQVTMMFWYRQQPGQSLTLIATANQGSEATYESGFVIDKFPISRPNLTFSTLTVSNMSPEDSSIYLCSVLLPATSGFFLETQYFGPGTRLLVL.

The J gene is TRBJ2-7, the V gene TRBV5-4, with 7 positions matching TRBD2. Trimming removed 0 bases from V and 4 bases from J; junction bases left unmatched: 13. Germline values: CDR1 SGHNT, CDR2 YYREEE (reference sequence). CDR3 length: 17 residues. The CDR3 loop reads CASSLVTSGKDLYEQYF. The CDR3 DNA reads as TGTGCCAGCAGCTTGGTAACGAGCGGGAAGGATTTATACGAGCAGTACTTC.

The chain combines TRBV5-1 with TRBJ2-2, with TRBD1 identical over 7 bases. With V trimmed by 0 bases and J by 0 bases, 2 bases remained unmatched. This CDR3 has 16 residues. Germline lookup yields CDR1 SGHRS and CDR2 YFSETQ. CDR3 coding DNA: TGCGCCAGCAGCTTGGAGGGGGCCACGAACACCGGGGAGCTGTTTTTT. Translating gives CASSLEGATNTGELFF.

V and J are TRBV19 and TRBJ1-5; TRBD1 matches 7 bases. The CDR3 runs 16 residues. The junction had 11 bases not matched to a gene; V was cut back by 2 bases and J by 7 bases. Germline assignment: CDR1 LNHDA and CDR2 SQIVND (reference sequence). DNA for the CDR3: TGTGCCAGTAGTATATTCGGGGACAGTGAAAGACAGCCCCAGCATTTT. Translated, it gives CASSIFGDSERQPQHF.

V usage is TRBV28 and J usage is TRBJ1-2, with D unresolved. The CDR3 is 14 residues long. Germline values: CDR1 MDHEN, CDR2 SYDVKM. With 4 bases removed from V and 2 bases from J, the gap between germline ends came to 11 bases. The CDR3 DNA is TGTGCCAGCAGTTCCCCCGGGTTGAACTATGGCTACACCTTC. Amino acid sequence: CASSSPGLNYGYTF.

The chain carries TRBV5-1 and TRBJ2-7, with 10 positions matching TRBD2. CDR1 SGHRS and CDR2 YFSETQ come from the germline V gene. The V gene end was trimmed by 4 bases and the J gene end by 5 bases; junction bases not matched to a gene: 18. CDR3 length: 18 amino acids. CDR3 sequence reads: CASSPQPSGRANQNEQYF. CDR3 DNA: TGCGCCAGCAGCCCTCAACCCAGCGGGAGGGCCAATCAAAACGAGCAGTACTTC.

The chain is built from TRBV29-1 and TRBJ2-1; 7 positions match TRBD1. V lost 7 bases to trimming and J lost 2 bases; unmatched junction nucleotides: 5. The length of the CDR3 is 13 residues. Germline V lookup: CDR1 SQVTM, CDR2 ANQGSEA. The CDR3 reads CSAQGPTYNEQFF. DNA of the CDR3: TGCAGCGCACAGGGGCCGACCTACAATGAGCAGTTCTTC.

The rearrangement uses TRBV7-9 and TRBJ2-7; 9 nucleotides line up with TRBD1. This CDR3 spans 16 amino acids. The germline gives CDR1 SEHNR, CDR2 FQNEAQ (reference sequence). The V gene end was trimmed by 2 bases and the J gene end by 1 base; junction bases not matched to a gene: 6. This chain's CDR3 is CASSLRGTGNSYEQYF. CDR3 nucleotides: TGTGCCAGCAGCTTAAGGGGGACAGGGAATTCCTACGAGCAGTACTTC.

The rearrangement uses TRBV29-1 and TRBJ2-7, with 7 bases identical to TRBD1. V trimming: 4 bases; J trimming: 3 bases; junction bases outside the gene matches: 6. Germline loops: CDR1 SQVTM, CDR2 ANQGSEA. The CDR3 is 13 residues long. This CDR3 is CSVAPGQNYEQYF. The CDR3 DNA follows: TGCAGCGTTGCCCCGGGACAGAACTACGAGCAGTACTTC.

The chain has TRBV6-5 and TRBJ1-2; 9 nucleotides match TRBD1. From germline, CDR1 is MNHEY and CDR2 SVGAGI. V lost 2 bases, J lost 11 bases, and 6 bases stayed unmatched. CDR3 length equals 13 residues. The CDR3 sequence: CASSYRDRASYTF. The CDR3 nucleotides are TGTGCCAGCAGTTACCGGGACAGGGCATCTTACACCTTC.

The CDR3 reads CASSYPGQAYGYTF. In DNA form, the CDR3 reads TGTGCCAGTAGTTACCCCGGACAGGCCTATGGCTACACCTTC. The chain recombines TRBV19 with TRBJ1-2, with 7 bases fitting TRBD1. Germline CDR1 LNHDA, CDR2 SQIVND (reference sequence). The CDR3 covers 14 residues. The J segment lost 4 bases and the V segment lost 5 bases, leaving 7 bases of the junction unmatched.

V is TRBV28 and J is TRBJ1-1; D is perhaps TRBD1 (5 bases). The CDR3 contains 13 residues. Germline V gene data show CDR1 as MDHEN and CDR2 as SYDVKM. Trimming stripped 5 bases from V and 7 bases from J, with 14 bases between. The CDR3 region has the DNA TGTGCCAGCAGTATAGGGGTCCGAGGTGAAGCTTTCTTT. It translates to CASSIGVRGEAFF.

This clone was picked up one time. The chain recombines TRBV5-1 with TRBJ2-7, with TRBD1 matching over 7 bases. The length of the CDR3 is 15 residues. CDR1 and CDR2 (germline): SGHRS, YFSETQ. V trimming: 0 bases; J trimming: 3 bases; junction bases outside the gene matches: 6. CDR3 sequence: CASSLVEGGGYEQYF. The DNA for the CDR3 is TGCGCCAGCAGCTTGGTTGAAGGGGGCGGCTACGAGCAGTACTTC. The full variable domain, completed using reference TRBV5-1 and TRBJ2-7, is KAGVTQTPRYLIKTRGQQVTLSCSPISGHRSVSWYQQTPGQGLQFLFEYFSETQRNKGNFPGRFSGRQFSNSRSEMNVSTLELGDSALYLCASSLVEGGGYEQYFGPGTRLTVT.

This clone was observed a few times. The chain uses TRBV11-2 and TRBJ1-1; D is ambiguous. Trimming took 5 bases from V and 5 from J, leaving 9 bases between them. The CDR3 length is 12 residues. The germline V gene encodes CDR1 SGHAT and CDR2 FQNNGV. The CDR3 spells CASSPGGTEAFF. In nucleotides, the CDR3 is TGTGCCAGCAGCCCGGGAGGGACTGAAGCTTTCTTT.

The V call is TRBV2, the J call TRBJ2-1; TRBD2 might be the D (5 bases). CDR3 length equals 15 residues. V was trimmed by 6 bases and J by 0 bases, leaving 12 bases between them. CDR1 and CDR2 (germline): SNHLY, FYNNEI. The CDR3 DNA is TGTGCCAGCAGCGAGGACTCAAGCTCCTACAATGAGCAGTTCTTC. Its protein is CASSEDSSSYNEQFF.

The gene calls are TRBV18 and TRBJ2-1, with 14 bases aligning to TRBD2. CDR1 and CDR2 from the germline V gene are KGHSH and LQKENI. The CDR3 loop spans 16 amino acids. V was clipped by 1 base and J by 6 bases; unmatched bases: 2. CDR3 protein: CASSPQTSGGGNEQFF. In DNA form, the CDR3 reads TGTGCCAGCTCACCACAGACTAGCGGGGGGGGCAATGAGCAGTTCTTC.

V usage is TRBV7-2 and J usage is TRBJ2-4, with D unresolved. The CDR3 is 14 amino acids. Trimming stripped 5 bases from V and 2 bases from J, with 10 bases between. CDR1 is SGHTA and CDR2 is FQGNSA in the germline V gene. In DNA form, the CDR3 reads TGTGCCAGCAGCCCTCGTGCGTCCAAAAACATTCAGTACTTC. Translation: CASSPRASKNIQYF. The full variable domain, its missing parts supplied by reference TRBV7-2 and TRBJ2-4, is GAGVSQSPSNKVTEKGKDVELRCDPISGHTALYWYRQSLGQGLEFLIYFQGNSAPDKSGLPSDRFSAERTGGSVSTLTIQRTQQEDSAVYLCASSPRASKNIQYFGAGTRLSVL.

The gene calls are TRBV7-2 and TRBJ1-2; 8 bases fit TRBD1. The length of the CDR3 is 16 residues. The V gene end was trimmed by 2 bases and the J gene end by 4 bases; junction bases not matched to a gene: 9. Germline V gene data show CDR1 as SGHTA and CDR2 as FQGNSA. The CDR3 loop reads CASSLTSTGGVYGYTF. CDR3 bases: TGTGCCAGCAGCTTAACCTCTACAGGGGGTGTCTATGGCTACACCTTC.

The CDR3 nucleotides are TGTGCCAGCAGCTTAGGGTCGACGGGGAGCTCCTACAATGAGCAGTTCTTC. It specifies CASSLGSTGSSYNEQFF. The genes are TRBV7-3 and TRBJ2-1; tentatively, D is TRBD2 (5 bases). Germline loops: CDR1 SGHTA, CDR2 FQGTGA. This CDR3 has 17 residues. V lost 2 bases and J lost 0, with 14 bases in between.